The 17 T cell receptor beta chains below all came from one sample that was sequenced in a study of T cell clonality in common variable immunodeficiency. The assay was immunoSEQ multiplex PCR, and TCRdb's table has in-frame clones only and misses some. This repertoire lists about 34,000 clones without singletons; under 3.5% sits in the top ten. Sequences were obtained from peripheral blood mononuclear cells. The receptors shown here come from a person between 18 and 75 years old in good health.

This clone occurred many times. The CDR3 sequence is CASSTRTGGGNEQYF. CDR3 DNA, as far as it was read: TGCGCCAGCAGCACCCGGACAGGGGGCGGGAACGAG. The rearrangement uses TRBV5-1 and TRBJ2-7; 11 bases map to TRBD1. The read terminates 3 residues before the CDR3 end, so the remaining end is supplied by the germline J gene. V shed 4 bases, J shed 5 bases, and the junction held 8 bases outside the gene matches. Germline V gene sequence: CDR1 SGHRS, CDR2 YFSETQ. CDR3 length equals 15 residues.

This clone was picked up many times. CDR3: CASSQEAGSGYTF. Partial CDR3 DNA: TGTGCCAGCAGCCAAGAGGCAGGGAGTGGC. The V and J genes are TRBV14 and TRBJ1-2; maybe TRBD1 (5 bases). Read data end 3 residues before the CDR3 end; the end is taken from the germline J gene. The CDR3 covers 13 residues. The germline gives CDR1 SGHDN, CDR2 FVKESK. V was clipped by 0 bases and J by 7 bases, with 9 bases between them. Looking up the rest from reference TRBV14 and TRBJ1-2 gives the full variable domain: EAGVTQFPSHSVIEKGQTVTLRCDPISGHDNLYWYRRVMGKEIKFLLHFVKESKQDESGMPNNRFLAERTGGTYSTLKVQPAELEDSGVYFCASSQEAGSGYTFGSGTRLTVV.

This clone was seen repeatedly, ten times or more. The read stops 3 residues short of the end of the CDR3; the missing end is completed from the germline J gene. The V gene is TRBV4-2, the J gene TRBJ1-1; D perhaps matches TRBD1 (6 bases). Germline V gene sequence: CDR1 LGHNA, CDR2 YNFKEQ. The CDR3 runs 17 residues. V lost 4 bases, J lost 1 base, and 19 bases lay in between. The CDR3: CASSPMDWTDRNTEAFF. The sequenced CDR3 bases are TGTGCCAGCAGCCCGATGGACTGGACAGACCGGAACACTGAA.

Comments on this clone: The read falls 3 residues short of the CDR3 end, and the missing part is taken from the germline J gene. The rearrangement links TRBV25-1 to TRBJ1-5; the match to TRBD1 covers 9 bases. CDR3 length: 14 amino acids. Germline V gene data show CDR1 as MGHDK and CDR2 as SYGVNS. V dropped 4 bases and J dropped 7; count of bases not matched to a gene: 5. The CDR3: CASSAQGAGQPQHF. The sequenced CDR3 bases are TGTGCCAGCAGTGCACAGGGGGCTGGGCAGCCC.

Ten or more counts support this clone. The read gets to within 3 residues of the CDR3 end, and the germline J gene fills in the rest. The chain recombines TRBV28 with TRBJ1-5; 8 bases align to TRBD1. Looked up from germline, CDR1 is MDHEN and CDR2 is SYDVKM. V was clipped by 6 bases and J by 3 bases; unmatched bases: 4. The CDR3 length is 14 residues. The CDR3 is CASRTGVINQPQHF. CDR3 DNA (partial): TGTGCCAGCAGGACAGGGGTAATCAATCAGCCC.

Points on this clone: The read falls 3 residues short of the CDR3 end, and the missing part is taken from the germline J gene. The rearrangement joins TRBV18 to TRBJ1-2; 7 bases align to TRBD1. CDR1 and CDR2 from the germline V gene are KGHSH and LQKENI. This CDR3 contains 14 residues. The sequenced CDR3 bases are TGTGCCAGCTCACTCAGGGGGAGGACAGATACC. It specifies CASSLRGRTDT. The full CDR3 reads CASSLRGRTDTYTF.

At least ten counts were recorded for this clone. The read ends 3 residues early relative to the CDR3; the germline J gene fills the gap. The chain has TRBV2 and TRBJ2-3, with 10 bases aligning to TRBD2. The CDR3 sequence is 16 residues long. Germline V gene lookup returns CDR1 SNHLY and CDR2 FYNNEI. The V gene end was trimmed by 7 bases and the J gene end by 5 bases; junction bases not matched to a gene: 12. The CDR3 region is CASTTPLAGIGDTQYF. CDR3 DNA (partial): TGTGCCAGCACCACGCCACTAGCGGGAATAGGAGATACG.

This clone was observed at least ten times. The read gets to within 3 residues of the CDR3 end, and the germline J gene fills in the rest. The chain couples TRBV30 to TRBJ1-6; D is ambiguous. Germline V CDR1 and CDR2: GTSNPN, SVGIG (reference sequence). V was shortened by 3 bases and J by 7 bases, with 13 bases between the two germline ends. CDR3 length: 14 amino acids. The sequenced CDR3 bases are TGTGCCTGGAGCGGCCAGACTCCAAATTCACCC. This translates into CAWSGQTPNSP. The entire CDR3 sequence reads CAWSGQTPNSPLHF.

This clone was picked up many times. The CDR3 is cut off 3 residues early in the read; its end comes from the germline J gene. The rearrangement uses TRBV20-1 and TRBJ2-7, with D uncertain. Trimming took 5 bases from V and 0 from J, leaving 14 bases between them. Germline V lookup: CDR1 DFQATT, CDR2 SNEGSKA (reference sequence). The CDR3 covers 14 residues. CDR3 residues: CSAEPTAGSYEQYF. The sequenced part of the CDR3 DNA is TGCAGTGCTGAGCCAACCGCAGGCTCCTACGAG.

This clone has at least ten counts. The read comes to an end 3 residues before the CDR3 does, leaving the germline J gene to fill in the end. The gene calls are TRBV20-1 and TRBJ2-7; D is possibly TRBD2 (5 bases). Germline V CDR1 and CDR2: DFQATT, SNEGSKA (reference sequence). V was clipped by 6 bases and J by 5 bases, with 20 bases between them. The CDR3 runs 14 residues. Partial CDR3 DNA: TGCAGTGCAATGCATAATTGGGCGGGCGACGAG. Protein: CSAMHNWAGDE. The whole CDR3 protein reads CSAMHNWAGDEQYF.

The sample holds many counts of this clone. The read falls 3 residues short of the CDR3 end, and the missing part is taken from the germline J gene. The rearrangement links TRBV7-2 to TRBJ1-5; D might be TRBD1 (6 bases). CDR3 length: 14 amino acids. Germline V gene sequence: CDR1 SGHTA, CDR2 FQGNSA. Trimming shortened V by 4 bases and J by 7 bases, and 14 bases separated the two germline ends. Incomplete CDR3 DNA: TGTGCCAGCAGCTCCTACAGGGTCGACCAGCCC. Translation gives CASSSYRVDQP. In full, the CDR3 reads CASSSYRVDQPQHF.

This clone was seen many times. The read gets to within 3 residues of the CDR3 end, and the germline J gene fills in the rest. In the same sample, other DNA sequences code for this CDR3. The chain is built from TRBV18 and TRBJ2-3; TRBD2 matches at 8 bases. This CDR3 spans 16 amino acids. Germline CDR1 reads KGHSH; CDR2 reads LQKENI. V shed 1 base and J 0 bases; nucleotides not matched to a gene: 3. The CDR3 spells CASSPRASGSTDTQYF. The CDR3 bases that were read are TGTGCCAGCTCACCACGGGCTAGCGGGAGCACAGATACG.

This clone was seen more than once but under ten times. The CDR3 extends 3 residues past the end of the read, so its final part is completed from the germline J gene. The chain carries TRBV11-2 and TRBJ2-1; 8 bases match TRBD1. Germline CDR1 reads SGHAT; CDR2 reads FQNNGV. V trimming: 5 bases; J trimming: 4 bases; junction bases outside the gene matches: 4. This CDR3 comprises 14 residues. CDR3 DNA (partial): TGTGCCAGCAGCCCGGGACAGGCTTACAATGAG. Protein: CASSPGQAYNE. The CDR3 as a whole reads CASSPGQAYNEQFF.

This clone was counted ten times or more. The read comes to an end 3 residues before the CDR3 does, leaving the germline J gene to fill in the end. The V call is TRBV6-2 or TRBV6-3, the J call TRBJ1-2; D call uncertain. The CDR3 is 12 residues long. Germline CDR1 reads MNHEY; CDR2 reads SVGEGT. CDR3 bases read: TGTGCCAGCAGCCCCACGCCGAGGGGC. This translates into CASSPTPRG. The whole CDR3 reads CASSPTPRGYTF.

This clone was found many times. The read terminates 3 residues ahead of where the CDR3 ends, so the germline J gene completes it. V gene TRBV20-1 combines with J gene TRBJ1-5, with D possibly matching TRBD1 (6 bases). In germline, CDR1 is DFQATT, CDR2 SNEGSKA (reference sequence). The CDR3 is made up of 14 amino acids. V was cut by 3 bases and J by 5 bases, with 14 bases left in between. The part of the CDR3 DNA that was read is TGCAGTGCTAGGGCCCGACAGGAAGATCAGCCC. Amino acids: CSARARQEDQP. The CDR3 as a whole reads CSARARQEDQPQHF.

This clone was recorded at least ten times. The observed sequence ends 3 residues before the CDR3 terminus, with the missing tail filled in from the germline J gene. The genes are TRBV5-1 and TRBJ2-2; 8 nucleotides line up with TRBD1. The CDR3 has 16 amino acids. The germline V gene has CDR1 SGHRS and CDR2 YFSETQ. V gave up 4 bases and J gave up 4 bases; unmatched junction bases: 9. The CDR3 sequence is CASSGQTGEGTGELFF. The sequenced CDR3 bases are TGCGCCAGCAGCGGACAGACAGGGGAAGGCACCGGGGAG.

This clone was seen at least ten times. The CDR3 extends 3 residues past the end of the read, so its final part is completed from the germline J gene. The chain has TRBV20-1 and TRBJ1-6; TRBD1 matches 7 bases. With V trimmed by 5 bases and J by 8 bases, 6 bases remained unmatched. The CDR3 contains 13 residues. CDR1 is DFQATT, CDR2 SNEGSKA, per germline (reference sequence). CDR3 DNA (partial): TGCAGTGCTGGCCGGGACAGTGATTCACCC. Translating gives CSAGRDSDSP. In full, the CDR3 is CSAGRDSDSPLHF.